The rows below give T cell receptor beta chains drawn from one sample of a study of cytomegalovirus exposure and HLA in healthy donors. Sequenced by immunoSEQ multiplex PCR; TCRdb stores in-frame clones only, minus some. The sample includes 100,000 to 150,000 clones, around 79% of them seen just once. Input material: PBMCs. The origin of the receptors is a woman between 40 and 55 years old in good health and CMV-seronegative. Both conserved end residues are part of each CDR3. Fields, in order: V gene, J gene, clone size, D gene, CDR3 protein, CDR3 DNA. The D gene is left open where the match is weak. Rows give clone size only sometimes, using once, few, many, or a class for an expanded clone.

v_call: TRBV6-1; j_call: TRBJ1-3; clone_size: NA; d_call: NA; cdr3_aa: CASDSDSSGNTIYF; cdr3_nt: TGTGCCAGCGACTCGGACAGCTCTGGAAACACCATATATTTT
v_call: TRBV29-1; j_call: TRBJ1-1; clone_size: few; d_call: NA; cdr3_aa: CSVEAQADTEAFF; cdr3_nt: TGCAGCGTTGAAGCACAGGCGGACACTGAAGCTTTCTTT
v_call: TRBV6-5; j_call: TRBJ1-5; clone_size: NA; d_call: TRBD1; cdr3_aa: CASSYGTGGSQPQHF; cdr3_nt: TGTGCCAGCAGTTACGGGACAGGGGGCAGTCAGCCCCAGCATTTT
v_call: TRBV7-2; j_call: TRBJ2-7; clone_size: once; d_call: TRBD1; cdr3_aa: CASSPLRGSYEQYF; cdr3_nt: TGTGCCAGCAGCCCCCTCAGGGGGTCCTACGAGCAGTACTTC
v_call: TRBV7-2; j_call: TRBJ2-2; clone_size: once; d_call: NA; cdr3_aa: CASSQGQTNTGELFF; cdr3_nt: TGTGCCAGCAGCCAGGGGCAAACGAACACCGGGGAGCTGTTTTTT
v_call: TRBV27; j_call: TRBJ1-5; clone_size: NA; d_call: TRBD1; cdr3_aa: CASSRDSSNQPQHF; cdr3_nt: TGTGCCAGCAGTCGGGACAGCAGCAATCAGCCCCAGCATTTT
v_call: TRBV30; j_call: TRBJ1-3; clone_size: NA; d_call: NA; cdr3_aa: CAWSVWRVKESGNTIYF; cdr3_nt: TGTGCCTGGAGTGTTTGGAGAGTCAAAGAATCTGGAAACACCATATATTTT
v_call: TRBV6-5; j_call: TRBJ1-2; clone_size: NA; d_call: TRBD1; cdr3_aa: CASSYLGGQVGGYTF; cdr3_nt: TGTGCCAGCAGTTACTTAGGGGGACAGGTCGGTGGCTACACCTTC
v_call: TRBV5-1; j_call: TRBJ2-7; clone_size: NA; d_call: NA; cdr3_aa: CASSLERDYEQYF; cdr3_nt: TGCGCCAGCAGCTTGGAAAGAGACTACGAGCAGTACTTC
v_call: TRBV5-1; j_call: TRBJ2-7; clone_size: few; d_call: NA; cdr3_aa: CASRRRDRSYEQYF; cdr3_nt: TGCGCCAGCAGAAGGCGGGACCGGAGCTACGAGCAGTACTTC
v_call: TRBV28; j_call: TRBJ1-3; clone_size: few; d_call: TRBD1; cdr3_aa: CASSFYRGGNTIYF; cdr3_nt: TGTGCCAGCAGTTTCTACAGGGGTGGAAACACCATATATTTT
v_call: TRBV4-2; j_call: TRBJ1-1; clone_size: NA; d_call: TRBD1; cdr3_aa: CASSTPPGQGPLNTEAFF; cdr3_nt: TGTGCCAGCAGCACTCCCCCGGGACAGGGACCTCTGAACACTGAAGCTTTCTTT
v_call: TRBV5-1; j_call: TRBJ1-2; clone_size: NA; d_call: NA; cdr3_aa: CASRGQNGYTF; cdr3_nt: TGCGCCAGCAGGGGGCAGAATGGCTACACCTTC
v_call: TRBV4-2; j_call: TRBJ1-1; clone_size: few; d_call: TRBD1; cdr3_aa: CASSHPGQGATEAFF; cdr3_nt: TGTGCCAGCAGCCATCCGGGACAGGGGGCAACTGAAGCTTTCTTT
v_call: TRBV15; j_call: TRBJ2-3; clone_size: NA; d_call: NA; cdr3_aa: CATSRDQFPEGTTF; cdr3_nt: TGTGCCACCAGCAGAGATCAATTTCCGGAGGGGACCACGTTT
v_call: TRBV4-1; j_call: TRBJ2-3; clone_size: NA; d_call: NA; cdr3_aa: CASSQDSQGRTDTQYF; cdr3_nt: TGCGCCAGCAGCCAAGACTCTCAGGGCCGCACAGATACGCAGTATTTT
v_call: TRBV7-9; j_call: TRBJ1-1; clone_size: NA; d_call: TRBD1; cdr3_aa: CSSSLQGANTEAFF; cdr3_nt: TGTTCCAGCAGCTTACAGGGGGCTAACACTGAAGCTTTCTTT
v_call: TRBV4-3; j_call: TRBJ1-4; clone_size: NA; d_call: NA; cdr3_aa: CASSQDGRGNEKLFF; cdr3_nt: TGCGCCAGCAGCCAAGATGGCAGGGGTAATGAAAAACTGTTTTTT
v_call: TRBV6-1; j_call: TRBJ1-4; clone_size: NA; d_call: NA; cdr3_aa: CASSEWGDEEKLFF; cdr3_nt: TGTGCCAGCAGTGAATGGGGGGATGAGGAAAAACTGTTTTTT
v_call: TRBV30; j_call: TRBJ2-2; clone_size: NA; d_call: NA; cdr3_aa: CAWRIHGQTANTGELFF; cdr3_nt: TGTGCCTGGAGGATTCACGGACAGACCGCGAACACCGGGGAGCTGTTTTTT
v_call: TRBV6-1; j_call: TRBJ1-4; clone_size: NA; d_call: TRBD1; cdr3_aa: CASSEGQGNEKLFF; cdr3_nt: TGTGCCAGCAGTGAGGGACAGGGGAATGAAAAACTGTTTTTT
v_call: TRBV5-1; j_call: TRBJ2-7; clone_size: NA; d_call: NA; cdr3_aa: CASSLVTAYEQYF; cdr3_nt: TGCGCCAGCAGCTTGGTTACAGCCTACGAGCAGTACTTC
v_call: TRBV7-9; j_call: TRBJ1-5; clone_size: NA; d_call: NA; cdr3_aa: CASSFGGASNQPQHF; cdr3_nt: TGTGCCAGCAGTTTCGGTGGGGCGAGCAATCAGCCCCAGCATTTT
v_call: TRBV2; j_call: TRBJ1-4; clone_size: few; d_call: TRBD1; cdr3_aa: CASSEQGASNEKLFF; cdr3_nt: TGTGCCAGCAGTGAGCAGGGGGCATCAAATGAAAAACTGTTTTTT
v_call: TRBV30; j_call: TRBJ1-1; clone_size: NA; d_call: NA; cdr3_aa: CAWSGILGEAFF; cdr3_nt: TGTGCCTGGTCAGGGATTTTGGGTGAAGCTTTCTTT
v_call: TRBV6-1; j_call: TRBJ2-7; clone_size: NA; d_call: NA; cdr3_aa: CASTRQVGDEQYF; cdr3_nt: TGTGCCAGCACTCGGCAGGTCGGGGACGAGCAGTACTTC
v_call: TRBV27; j_call: TRBJ1-2; clone_size: NA; d_call: NA; cdr3_aa: CASSPGLLHFYGYTF; cdr3_nt: TGTGCCAGCAGCCCGGGACTGCTTCACTTCTATGGCTACACCTTC
v_call: TRBV7-2; j_call: TRBJ1-2; clone_size: NA; d_call: NA; cdr3_aa: CASSYDNRGGYTF; cdr3_nt: TGTGCCAGCAGCTACGACAATCGAGGGGGCTACACCTTC
v_call: TRBV18; j_call: TRBJ1-2; clone_size: few; d_call: NA; cdr3_aa: CASSPYTGPVPDYGYTF; cdr3_nt: TGTGCCAGCTCACCATACACAGGGCCCGTACCAGACTATGGCTACACCTTC
v_call: TRBV27; j_call: TRBJ2-3; clone_size: once; d_call: TRBD2; cdr3_aa: CASSFRGGADTQYF; cdr3_nt: TGTGCCAGCAGTTTCCGGGGGGGTGCAGATACGCAGTATTTT
v_call: TRBV7-9; j_call: TRBJ1-6; clone_size: NA; d_call: NA; cdr3_aa: CASSEGLMNSPLHF; cdr3_nt: TGTGCCAGCAGCGAAGGACTGATGAATTCACCCCTCCACTTT
v_call: TRBV6-5; j_call: TRBJ1-2; clone_size: NA; d_call: TRBD1; cdr3_aa: CASSYLTGINYGYTF; cdr3_nt: TGTGCCAGCAGTTACCTGACAGGGATAAACTATGGCTACACCTTC
v_call: TRBV4-1; j_call: TRBJ1-2; clone_size: NA; d_call: NA; cdr3_aa: CASSQDEVYGYTF; cdr3_nt: TGCGCCAGCAGCCAAGACGAGGTTTATGGCTACACCTTC
v_call: TRBV7-9; j_call: TRBJ1-2; clone_size: NA; d_call: NA; cdr3_aa: CASSFIQGDGYTF; cdr3_nt: TGTGCCAGCAGCTTTATACAGGGAGATGGCTACACCTTC
v_call: TRBV7-8; j_call: TRBJ1-1; clone_size: NA; d_call: NA; cdr3_aa: CASSLLGGNLNTEAFF; cdr3_nt: TGTGCCAGCAGCTTACTAGGGGGAAACCTTAACACTGAAGCTTTCTTT
v_call: TRBV4-2; j_call: TRBJ1-1; clone_size: NA; d_call: NA; cdr3_aa: CASSQDALLQNTEAFF; cdr3_nt: TGTGCCAGCAGCCAAGATGCACTCCTTCAGAACACTGAAGCTTTCTTT
v_call: TRBV7-9; j_call: TRBJ1-1; clone_size: few; d_call: NA; cdr3_aa: CSSISEGGEAFF; cdr3_nt: TGTTCCAGCATCTCGGAAGGGGGTGAAGCTTTCTTT
v_call: TRBV10-3; j_call: TRBJ1-4; clone_size: NA; d_call: TRBD1; cdr3_aa: CAISKSGQGATNEKLFF; cdr3_nt: TGTGCCATCAGTAAATCGGGACAGGGGGCGACTAATGAAAAACTGTTTTTT
v_call: TRBV6-6; j_call: TRBJ1-2; clone_size: NA; d_call: NA; cdr3_aa: CASSYEQGRYTF; cdr3_nt: TGTGCCAGCAGTTACGAGCAGGGCCGCTACACCTTC
v_call: TRBV6-1; j_call: TRBJ2-7; clone_size: NA; d_call: NA; cdr3_aa: CASSEEAGVWSYEQYF; cdr3_nt: TGTGCCAGCAGTGAAGAGGCAGGGGTTTGGTCCTACGAGCAGTACTTC
v_call: TRBV18; j_call: TRBJ1-6; clone_size: NA; d_call: TRBD1; cdr3_aa: CASSPGTGGSGSPLHF; cdr3_nt: TGTGCCAGCTCACCAGGGACAGGGGGTTCGGGATCACCCCTCCACTTT
v_call: TRBV18; j_call: TRBJ1-1; clone_size: NA; d_call: NA; cdr3_aa: CASSPGWEANTEAFF; cdr3_nt: TGTGCCAGCTCACCGGGGTGGGAGGCTAACACTGAAGCTTTCTTT
v_call: TRBV28; j_call: TRBJ1-2; clone_size: NA; d_call: TRBD1; cdr3_aa: CASTQYRDRDGYTF; cdr3_nt: TGTGCCAGCACCCAATACCGGGACAGGGACGGCTACACCTTC
v_call: TRBV10-3; j_call: TRBJ1-1; clone_size: NA; d_call: NA; cdr3_aa: CAISVGVRNTEAFF; cdr3_nt: TGTGCCATCAGTGTCGGGGTTCGGAACACTGAAGCTTTCTTT
v_call: TRBV6-4; j_call: TRBJ2-1; clone_size: NA; d_call: TRBD1; cdr3_aa: CASSPGTGVNNEQFF; cdr3_nt: TGTGCCAGCAGCCCCGGGACAGGGGTTAACAATGAGCAGTTCTTC
v_call: TRBV6-4; j_call: TRBJ2-2; clone_size: once; d_call: TRBD1; cdr3_aa: CASSTTHRGNTGELFF; cdr3_nt: TGTGCCAGCAGTACAACCCACAGGGGAAACACCGGGGAGCTGTTTTTT
v_call: TRBV2; j_call: TRBJ2-7; clone_size: NA; d_call: TRBD1; cdr3_aa: CASSVDRVKYEQYF; cdr3_nt: TGTGCCAGCAGTGTGGACAGGGTTAAGTACGAGCAGTACTTC
v_call: TRBV6-5; j_call: TRBJ1-1; clone_size: NA; d_call: NA; cdr3_aa: CASSYGRVITEAFF; cdr3_nt: TGTGCCAGCAGTTACGGCAGGGTTATCACTGAAGCTTTCTTT
v_call: TRBV6-1; j_call: TRBJ1-5; clone_size: NA; d_call: NA; cdr3_aa: CASGNRVNQPQHF; cdr3_nt: TGTGCCAGCGGTAACAGAGTAAATCAGCCCCAGCATTTT
v_call: TRBV4-2; j_call: TRBJ1-1; clone_size: NA; d_call: NA; cdr3_aa: CASSPTENTEAFF; cdr3_nt: TGTGCCAGCAGCCCGACAGAGAACACTGAAGCTTTCTTT
v_call: TRBV9; j_call: TRBJ2-1; clone_size: NA; d_call: NA; cdr3_aa: CASSVTGSSYNEQFF; cdr3_nt: TGTGCCAGCAGCGTAACAGGGAGCTCCTACAATGAGCAGTTCTTC
v_call: TRBV9; j_call: TRBJ1-4; clone_size: NA; d_call: NA; cdr3_aa: CASSGGQIFNEKLFF; cdr3_nt: TGTGCCAGCAGCGGCGGACAGATCTTTAATGAAAAACTGTTTTTT
v_call: TRBV30; j_call: TRBJ2-7; clone_size: NA; d_call: NA; cdr3_aa: CAWSGDSFEQYF; cdr3_nt: TGTGCCTGGAGTGGGGACTCCTTCGAGCAGTACTTC
v_call: TRBV28; j_call: TRBJ2-7; clone_size: NA; d_call: TRBD1; cdr3_aa: CASSHRGKDYEQYF; cdr3_nt: TGTGCCAGCAGCCACAGGGGTAAAGACTACGAGCAGTACTTC
v_call: TRBV28; j_call: TRBJ1-2; clone_size: NA; d_call: NA; cdr3_aa: CATQQGDNLGYTF; cdr3_nt: TGTGCCACTCAACAGGGTGATAACCTTGGCTACACCTTC
v_call: TRBV6-1; j_call: TRBJ2-7; clone_size: NA; d_call: NA; cdr3_aa: CASRSDPWSSYEQYF; cdr3_nt: TGTGCCAGCAGATCCGACCCTTGGAGCTCCTACGAGCAGTACTTC
v_call: TRBV5-4; j_call: TRBJ2-7; clone_size: NA; d_call: TRBD1; cdr3_aa: CASSTRTGSHEQYF; cdr3_nt: TGTGCCAGCAGCACACGGACAGGTAGTCACGAGCAGTACTTC